This T cell receptor (beta chain) was recorded in a study of blood T cell repertoires in COVID-19. Whole-study context: PBMCs, B-cell-depleted T cells, or T cells provided the cDNA or gDNA that made up the material.

CDR1 and CDR2 (germline): SGHDT, YYEEEE. Trimming left V 3 bases short and J 0 bases short, with 10 bases between. The CDR3 consists of 15 residues. Source study methods: Amplified reference gene primers provided the basis for estimating nucleated cell counts. Clones were sequenced by immunoSEQ multiplex PCR, and TCRdb holds only the in-frame ones, with some missing. That table furnishes V, J and clone size, whereas the DNA furnished D and trimming. Here the sample spans about 200,000 clones, 70% to 85% being singletons. This chain links TRBV5-6 with TRBJ1-3; D gene ambiguous. The sequenced sample consisted of peripheral blood. The TCR comes from a human donor with acute or convalescent COVID-19. The donor label of this sample is uncertain. CDR3 residues: CASSSRRLSGNTIYF. CDR3 DNA: TGTGCCAGCAGCTCCCGGAGGCTCTCTGGAAACACCATATATTTT.